The 25 T cell receptor beta chains below were found in one sample sequenced in a study of T cells after yellow fever vaccination. MiXCR, applied by TCRdb to the 5' RACE reads, yields one record per CDR3 protein. The sample records some 320,000 distinct CDR3 sequences, over 3.5% being singletons. Sequencing was performed on PBMCs, taken 15 days after the yellow fever booster vaccination. All receptors come from a man between 18 and 35 years old who received the YFV17D yellow fever vaccine.

The chain has TRBV5-1 and TRBJ2-3, with 8 bases aligning to TRBD2. The CDR3 covers 17 residues. J gave up 1 base and V 3 bases, and 10 bases lay outside the gene matches. Germline CDR1 reads SGHRS; CDR2 reads YFSETQ. The CDR3 DNA sequence: TGCGCCAGCAGCTCACAACCACCGGGGGGGGGCACAGATACGCAGTATTTT. The encoded protein is CASSSQPPGGGTDTQYF.

This chain connects TRBV18 to TRBJ1-1; 9 nucleotides agree with TRBD1. Germline CDR1 reads KGHSH; CDR2 reads LQKENI. This CDR3 comprises 20 residues. Unmatched junction bases numbered 22, after V lost 4 bases and J lost 4 bases. CDR3 sequence reads: CASSHQQRSTGGVDSTEAFF. Written as DNA, the CDR3 is TGTGCCAGCTCACACCAGCAGAGAAGCACAGGGGGCGTGGATAGCACTGAAGCTTTCTTT.

V and J are TRBV5-1 and TRBJ2-1; D remains ambiguous. Trimming took 3 bases from V and 8 from J, leaving 12 bases between them. The germline V gene encodes CDR1 SGHRS and CDR2 YFSETQ. The CDR3 is made up of 13 amino acids. The CDR3 region is CASSSAQLYEQFF. CDR3 sequence (DNA): TGCGCCAGCAGCTCCGCGCAACTTTATGAGCAGTTCTTC.

This chain connects TRBV24-1 to TRBJ2-5; 16 nucleotides match TRBD2. V lost 3 bases, J lost 5 bases, and 5 bases stayed unmatched. There are 17 residues in the CDR3. CDR1 is KGHDR, CDR2 SFDVKD, per germline. The CDR3 protein is CATSDTGTSGGAETQYF. CDR3 nucleotide sequence: TGTGCCACCAGTGATACCGGGACTAGCGGGGGGGCCGAGACCCAGTACTTC.

This clonotype was recorded a few times. The rearrangement links TRBV6-2 or TRBV6-3 to TRBJ1-1; no firm D call. Deletions cut 7 bases from V and 1 base from J, with 7 bases between. Germline CDR1 reads MNHEY; CDR2 reads SVGEGT. This CDR3 has 12 amino acids. The CDR3 here is CASKDPNTEAFF. In nucleotides, the CDR3 is TGTGCCAGCAAAGACCCGAACACTGAAGCTTTCTTT.

This clonotype was counted ten times or more. The chain recombines TRBV12-3 or TRBV12-4 with TRBJ1-2; D is uncertain. The CDR3 runs to 15 residues. The V end lost 5 bases, the J end lost 4 bases, and 17 bases lay between the germline ends. The CDR3 nucleotides are TGTGCCAGCAGTCATAGACGATTGGACCGCTATGGCTACACCTTC. This codes for CASSHRRLDRYGYTF.

This clonotype appeared many times. The rearrangement links TRBV4-3 to TRBJ2-1, with D perhaps TRBD1 (6 bases). The CDR3 is 15 amino acids. Trimming shortened V by 4 bases and J by 0 bases, and 10 bases separated the two germline ends. The germline V gene has CDR1 LGHNA and CDR2 YSLEER. Here the CDR3 DNA reads TGCGCCAGCAGCCTGACAGGCCGCTCCTACAATGAGCAGTTCTTC. It codes for CASSLTGRSYNEQFF.

This clonotype was counted many times. The chain employs TRBV4-2 and TRBJ1-2; 9 nucleotides align to TRBD1. CDR1 and CDR2 (germline): LGHNA, YNFKEQ. Trimming removed 4 bases from V and 4 bases from J; junction bases left unmatched: 10. The CDR3 sequence is 16 residues long. The CDR3 DNA follows: TGTGCCAGCAGCCGCCAGAACAGGGGGCGGACCTATGGCTACACCTTC. Residues: CASSRQNRGRTYGYTF.

This clonotype was counted a few times. This chain joins TRBV14 and TRBJ1-1; D is unclear. Between the trimmed V and J ends, which lost 0 bases and 3 bases, there was a span of 8 bases. This CDR3 region has 14 residues. Germline loops: CDR1 SGHDN, CDR2 FVKESK. CDR3 DNA sequence: TGTGCCAGCAGCCAAGAGAGATGGGACACTGAAGCTTTCTTT. This translates into CASSQERWDTEAFF.

Note on this clonotype: Just one base apart from a much larger clone, this may be a read error. The chain joins TRBV6-5 to TRBJ1-2; tentatively, D is TRBD1 (5 bases). Germline V CDR1 and CDR2: MNHEY, SVGAGI. The CDR3 totals 17 residues. The DNA of the CDR3 is TGTGCCAGCAGGTCGAATCCGGGACGGAAGATTAACTCTGGCTACACCTTC. It codes for CASRSNPGRKINSGYTF.

This clonotype was found a few times. This chain uses TRBV6-5 with TRBJ1-2; perhaps TRBD1 as D (5 bases). The CDR3 extends over 15 amino acids. Germline V gene sequence: CDR1 MNHEY, CDR2 SVGAGI. Trimming removed 0 bases at V and 4 bases at J, with 12 bases between. CDR3 sequence: CASSYSRGTFYGYTF. The DNA of the CDR3 is TGTGCCAGCAGTTACTCTAGGGGCACCTTCTATGGCTACACCTTC.

CDR3 DNA sequence: TGTGCCAGCAGCACCCCTGCAGGCGGCCCAGCAGAAGCTTTCTTT. Encoded protein: CASSTPAGGPAEAFF. This chain connects TRBV6-2 or TRBV6-3 to TRBJ1-1, with D hard to call. Deletions cut 6 bases from V and 8 bases from J, with 22 bases between. CDR1 is MNHEY and CDR2 is SVGEGT in the germline V gene. This CDR3 contains 15 residues.

This clonotype was detected ten times or more. The chain carries TRBV5-1 and TRBJ2-1; tentatively, D is TRBD2 (5 bases). V lost 4 bases and J 8 bases, leaving 13 bases between the germline ends. CDR1 is SGHRS and CDR2 is YFSETQ in the germline V gene. CDR3 length equals 13 residues. CDR3 nucleotide sequence: TGCGCCAGCAGCCTGCGGAGGAAGGATGAGCAGTTCTTC. The encoded protein is CASSLRRKDEQFF.

About this clonotype itself: Because the CDR3's place on the DNA is in doubt, the DNA is left out and the CDR3 is given as listed by TCRdb. The chain couples TRBV20-1 to TRBJ2-1. The germline V gene has CDR1 DFQATT and CDR2 SNEGSKA (reference sequence). The CDR3 sequence runs 15 residues, both termini included. The CDR3 is CSARDAVGLGNEQLF.

V gene TRBV7-9 combines with J gene TRBJ1-2; 8 bases agree with TRBD1. The trim removed 5 bases at V and 8 bases at J, leaving 13 bases unmatched. Germline-derived CDR1 and CDR2 are SEHNR and FQNEAQ (reference sequence). The CDR3 length is 15 residues. The CDR3 region is CASSPPGQVNLGYTF. CDR3 coding DNA: TGTGCCAGCAGCCCACCGGGACAGGTCAACTTGGGCTACACCTTC.

This clonotype was counted a few times. The genes are TRBV5-1 and TRBJ2-2; D ambiguous. The CDR3 loop spans 16 amino acids. CDR1 and CDR2 (germline): SGHRS, YFSETQ. With 1 base removed from V and 0 bases from J, the gap between germline ends came to 10 bases. CDR3 DNA sequence: TGCGCCAGCAGCTTGAGACGGAGCGCGAACACCGGGGAGCTGTTTTTT. It translates to CASSLRRSANTGELFF.

This clonotype was seen repeatedly, ten times or more. The V and J genes are TRBV4-1 and TRBJ1-1, with TRBD1 matching over 8 bases. Germline CDR1 reads MGHRA; CDR2 reads YSYEKL. J was trimmed by 6 bases and V by 5 bases; bases with no gene match: 5. The CDR3 is 13 amino acids. The CDR3 is CASSKDREPEAFF. For the CDR3, the DNA is TGCGCCAGCAGCAAGGACAGGGAGCCTGAAGCTTTCTTT.

In this sample, this clonotype turned up many times. This chain connects TRBV25-1 to TRBJ2-5, with 10 bases matching TRBD1. The CDR3 has 15 residues. Germline loops: CDR1 MGHDK, CDR2 SYGVNS. J was trimmed by 4 bases and V by 5 bases; bases with no gene match: 7. The CDR3 here is CASSQPTGGGETQYF. In nucleotides, the CDR3 is TGTGCCAGCAGTCAGCCGACAGGGGGCGGAGAGACCCAGTACTTC.

The sample holds a few counts of this clonotype. This sequence joins TRBV3-1 and TRBJ2-7, with TRBD2 as a possible D gene (5 bases). The CDR3 runs to 12 residues. Germline values: CDR1 LGHDT, CDR2 YNNKEL (reference sequence). CDR3 sequence (DNA): TGTGCCAGCAGCCGAGGGAGTGGCGAGCAGAACGTC. The encoded protein is CASSRGSGEQNV.

There are many counts of this clonotype. The genes are TRBV20-1 and TRBJ1-5, with TRBD1 identical over 7 bases. The J segment lost 0 bases and the V segment lost 6 bases, leaving 20 bases of the junction unmatched. Germline V gene data show CDR1 as DFQATT and CDR2 as SNEGSKA (reference sequence). This CDR3 region has 19 residues. CDR3 in amino acids: CSATRWDSQPPYSNQPQHF. DNA of the CDR3: TGCAGTGCCACTAGGTGGGACAGTCAACCCCCGTATAGCAATCAGCCCCAGCATTTT.

This clonotype was counted many times. The chain couples TRBV7-6 to TRBJ2-1, with 9 bases lining up with TRBD1. The CDR3 runs 13 residues. Germline-derived CDR1 and CDR2 are SGHVS and FNYEAQ. The V gene end was trimmed by 0 bases and the J gene end by 13 bases; junction bases not matched to a gene: 4. The CDR3 nucleotides read TGTGCCAGCAGCTTAGCGGGACAGGGAGAACAGTTCTTC. It translates to CASSLAGQGEQFF.

In this sample, this clonotype turned up a few times. This chain joins TRBV20-1 and TRBJ2-7; 8 bases fit TRBD2. Losses at the gene ends were 3 bases for V and 2 bases for J; bases not matched to a gene: 12. The CDR3 is 16 amino acids. In germline, CDR1 is DFQATT, CDR2 SNEGSKA (reference sequence). CDR3 residues: CSARAFQRGGTYEQYF. The CDR3 nucleotides are TGCAGTGCTAGGGCTTTCCAACGGGGGGGAACCTACGAGCAGTACTTC.

This clonotype was seen at least ten times. The V and J genes are TRBV12-3 or TRBV12-4 and TRBJ1-5; D is ambiguous. V was clipped by 2 bases and J by 5 bases, with 7 bases between them. The CDR3 has 13 amino acids. In DNA form, the CDR3 reads TGTGCCAGCAGTTTAAACGGCGATCAGCCCCAGCATTTT. The encoded protein is CASSLNGDQPQHF.

This clonotype has at least ten counts. The chain recombines TRBV18 with TRBJ2-7; tentative D call: TRBD2 (6 bases). V was cut by 0 bases and J by 6 bases, with 6 bases left in between. The CDR3 totals 12 residues. CDR1 is KGHSH and CDR2 is LQKENI in the germline V gene. The CDR3 protein is CASSPPGGEQYF. CDR3 bases: TGTGCCAGCTCACCACCGGGGGGCGAGCAGTACTTC.

This clonotype was counted at least ten times. This rearrangement joins TRBV27 to TRBJ1-1; D might be TRBD1 (5 bases). V dropped 5 bases and J dropped 5 bases, with 15 bases sitting between them. The germline V gene has CDR1 MNHEY and CDR2 SMNVEV (reference sequence). The CDR3 covers 14 residues. CDR3 bases: TGTGCCAGCAGTCCCAGGGTGGAGGTAACTGAAGCTTTCTTT. Protein sequence: CASSPRVEVTEAFF.